This TCR beta chain derives from a study of T cell repertoires in cytomegalovirus infection. Looking at the study overall: CMV infection and matching HLA type were both indicated by public TCR beta signatures. General study points: Across the ex vivo response, the dominant clonotypes were HLA-C-restricted CMV-specific TCR beta clonotypes. Frequencies of public TCR beta families were cumulated, and this identified carriers of CMV plus the relevant HLA.

Germline V gene sequence: CDR1 SGHAT, CDR2 FQNNGV. The trim removed 6 bases at V and 6 bases at J, leaving 11 bases unmatched. The CDR3 sequence is 15 residues long. TCRdb called the reads again in MiXCR, with one record for every CDR3 protein. The sample holds under 200,000 distinct CDR3 sequences, about a tenth seen once. This clonotype appeared many times. Its antigen is not identified. Sequencing input: PBMCs. The sequence came from a human donor in good health (CMV status not recorded). Some clones in this sample may be carry-over from other donors' samples. The V and J genes are TRBV11-2 and TRBJ2-1, with TRBD2 identical over 7 bases. CDR3: CASRAGTTYPNEQFF. Here the CDR3 DNA reads TGTGCCAGCAGAGCCGGGACTACTTATCCCAATGAGCAGTTCTTC.